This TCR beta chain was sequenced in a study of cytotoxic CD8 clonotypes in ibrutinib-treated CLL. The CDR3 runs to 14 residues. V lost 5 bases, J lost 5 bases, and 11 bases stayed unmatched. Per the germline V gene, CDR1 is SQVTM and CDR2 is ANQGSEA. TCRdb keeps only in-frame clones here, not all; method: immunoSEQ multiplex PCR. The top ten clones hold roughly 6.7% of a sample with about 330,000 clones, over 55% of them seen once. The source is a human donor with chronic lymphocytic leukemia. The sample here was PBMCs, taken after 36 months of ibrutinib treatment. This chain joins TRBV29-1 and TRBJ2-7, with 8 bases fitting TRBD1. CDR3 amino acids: CSVSRQGLRNEQYF. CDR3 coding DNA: TGCAGCGTTTCCAGACAGGGGCTGAGGAACGAGCAGTACTTC.